Presented here are 5 T cell receptor beta chains from one specimen sequenced in a study of CD8+ T cells in alopecia areata. The authors extracted RNA and reverse transcribed it into cDNA as the sequencing template. The repertoire was sequenced with immunoSEQ multiplex PCR; TCRdb's copy has only in-frame clones and lacks some. The table records some 200,000 clones, about 60% of them present only once. The sample's treatment: oral pan-JAK inhibitor, 5-10 mg twice daily. The sample here was CD4+ T cells sorted from blood, taken at week 4, from a patient treated with tofacitinib. These receptors were collected from a human donor with alopecia areata.

V is TRBV28 and J is TRBJ2-1; 10 positions match TRBD2. Germline CDR1 and CDR2: MDHEN and SYDVKM. With 6 bases clipped from V and 5 bases from J, the junction kept 13 bases outside the gene matches. The CDR3 contains 17 residues. CDR3 in DNA: TGTGCCAGCAGCCGCCTCGGGGGACTAGCGAATCACAATGAGCAGTTCTTC. Translating gives CASSRLGGLANHNEQFF.

This sequence joins TRBV4-1 and TRBJ2-3; TRBD2 is a possible D gene (6 bases). The V end lost 4 bases, the J end lost 4 bases, and 9 bases lay between the germline ends. The CDR3 length is 13 residues. The germline V gene has CDR1 MGHRA and CDR2 YSYEKL. CDR3 protein: CASSLRGADTQYF. In DNA, the CDR3 is TGCGCCAGCAGCCTGCGGGGTGCAGATACGCAGTATTTT.

This clone was observed a handful of times. The chain joins TRBV2 to TRBJ2-7; possible D gene TRBD1, 6 bases. The CDR3 extends over 13 amino acids. Trimming left V 3 bases short and J 2 bases short, with 8 bases between. Per germline, CDR1 SNHLY and CDR2 FYNNEI. The CDR3 coding sequence is TGTGCCAGCAGTGAGCAGGGGCCCTACGAGCAGTACTTC. As protein: CASSEQGPYEQYF.

The chain carries TRBV18 and TRBJ1-2; D gene unclear. CDR1 is KGHSH and CDR2 is LQKENI in the germline V gene. V was shortened by 5 bases and J by 1 base, with 11 bases between the two germline ends. There are 14 residues in the CDR3. The CDR3, as DNA: TGTGCCAGCTCAAAAGAGGCCGTTAACTATGGCTACACCTTC. Translating it yields CASSKEAVNYGYTF.

The sample holds a few counts of this clone. Mismatch with germline at one junction end may stem from a read error. The CDR3 region is CASSEGECQIF. The CDR3 DNA follows: TGTGCCAGCAGTGAGGGGGAGTGTCAGATCTTC. The V gene is TRBV25-1, the J gene TRBJ2-1, with D possibly being TRBD1 or TRBD2 (5 bases each). The CDR3 loop spans 11 amino acids. Germline V gene lookup returns CDR1 MGHDK and CDR2 SYGVNS.